Included here is one T cell receptor beta chain sequence, with context. Which antigen it targets is not known. No base qualities exist here, and no much larger clone lies one base off it. TCRbeta CDR3 regions were amplified from genomic DNA by means of the immunoSEQ Assay, a bias-controlled multiplex PCR. The original pipeline was this. The number of nucleated cells in each sample was estimated by amplification of reference gene primers within the assay. Sequence reads were collapsed and filtered to measure the absolute abundance of every unique TCRbeta CDR3 rearrangement. For each sample, productive Simpson clonality was calculated as the square root of Simpson's diversity index over productive rearrangements. Imported from immuneACCESS, the table was reduced by TCRdb to in-frame sequences with V and J called. These copies leave out some clones; in studies compared against another copy, an unresolved V gene accounts for under half, and the cause of the remainder is not known. V and J calls and clone size are given by that table; D and trimming were obtained from the DNA. The sample includes 200,000 to 300,000 clones, with about 88% observed a single time. The ten top clones hold roughly 4% of the sample.

Samples from volunteer blood donors who had recovered from COVID-19 were contributed by a second Seattle source. The collaborating institutions used their own protocols to collect whole blood in K2EDTA tubes. For TCRbeta analysis, collaborators shipped samples as frozen whole blood, isolated PBMCs, or DNA extracted from either of those sample types. The cysteine opens and the phenylalanine closes a CDR3 of 14 amino acids. The CDR3 DNA has 42 bases and is translated from base 1. The germline V gene specifies SGHAT as CDR1 and FQNNGV as CDR2. V gives up 6 bases and J gives up 7 bases, and the segment between their germline ends measures 16 bases. The sample is drawn from a study of blood T cell repertoires in COVID-19 (TCRdb year 2020). In terms of the full investigation: Collaborator samples came from the United States, Italy and Spain and covered acute and convalescent phases of COVID-19. The material from the prospective study consisted of cDNA or gDNA derived from T cells, B-cell-depleted T cells, or PBMCs. Subjects who had been exposed to COVID-19, were actively infected with it, or had recovered from it provided the deeply sampled blood TCRbeta repertoires that made up the dataset. A freely available public database, intended as a resource for researchers studying the immune response to SARS-CoV-2, is where the repertoires were released. The samples were drawn from the first 160 participants of the ongoing ImmuneRACE study and from more than 1,000 subjects provided by 6 global collaborators. The sample metadata nearly always contained a de-identified subject ID, COVID-19 status, age in years and sex. Where available, HLA class I and class II types were taken from metadata supplied by the sample provider and were not determined by assay-based typing. Beyond this particular receptor, the publication reports: The amount of clinical and demographic metadata varied by source and participant and was provided uncurated.

This receptor was identified in a man between 60 and 70 years old who had recovered from COVID-19. This chain is built from TRBV11-2 and TRBJ2-4; TRBD2 is possibly the D segment (6 matching bases). Sequenced material: peripheral blood. The nucleotide sequence is TGTGCCAGCAGACTCCAGCGGGCGGGGAACATTCAGTACTTC. Its amino acids are CASRLQRAGNIQYF.